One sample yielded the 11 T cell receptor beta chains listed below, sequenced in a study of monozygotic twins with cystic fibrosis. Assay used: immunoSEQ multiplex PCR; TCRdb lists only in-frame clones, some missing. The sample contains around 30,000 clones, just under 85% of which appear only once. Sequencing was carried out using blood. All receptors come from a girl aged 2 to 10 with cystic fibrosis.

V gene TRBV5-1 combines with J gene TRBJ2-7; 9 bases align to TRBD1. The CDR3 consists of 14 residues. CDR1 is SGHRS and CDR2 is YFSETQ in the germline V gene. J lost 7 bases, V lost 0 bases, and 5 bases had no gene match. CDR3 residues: CASSLGGQGGEQYF. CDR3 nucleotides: TGCGCCAGCAGCTTGGGGGGACAGGGAGGGGAGCAGTACTTC.

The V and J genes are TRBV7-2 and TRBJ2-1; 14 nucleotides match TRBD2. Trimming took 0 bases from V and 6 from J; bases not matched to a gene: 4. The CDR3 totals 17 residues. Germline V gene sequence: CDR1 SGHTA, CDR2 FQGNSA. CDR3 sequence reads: CASSLATSGGGSNEQFF. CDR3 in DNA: TGTGCCAGCAGCTTAGCGACTAGCGGGGGGGGTTCCAATGAGCAGTTCTTC.

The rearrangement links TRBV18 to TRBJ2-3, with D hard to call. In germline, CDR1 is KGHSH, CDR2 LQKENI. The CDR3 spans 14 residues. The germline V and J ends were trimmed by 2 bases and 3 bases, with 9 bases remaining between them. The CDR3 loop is CASSPGVGTDTQYF. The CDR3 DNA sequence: TGTGCCAGCTCACCAGGAGTTGGAACAGATACGCAGTATTTT.

CDR3 protein: CASSLTGTGVIDTEAFF. The CDR3 DNA reads as TGTGCCAGCAGTTTAACCGGGACAGGGGTGATTGACACTGAAGCTTTCTTT. The chain employs TRBV27 and TRBJ1-1; TRBD1 matches at 10 bases. Germline values: CDR1 MNHEY, CDR2 SMNVEV (reference sequence). V shed 2 bases and J 3 bases; nucleotides not matched to a gene: 9. The CDR3 totals 17 residues.

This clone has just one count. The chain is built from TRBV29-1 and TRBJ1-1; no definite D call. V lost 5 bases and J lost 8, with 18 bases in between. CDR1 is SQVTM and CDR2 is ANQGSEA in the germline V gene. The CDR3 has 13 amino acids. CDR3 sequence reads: CSVLMGWAEEAFF. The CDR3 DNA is TGCAGCGTTCTCATGGGCTGGGCGGAAGAAGCTTTCTTT.

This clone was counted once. CDR3 sequence reads: CASTPQGLITEAFF. Written as DNA, the CDR3 is TGTGCCAGTACCCCACAGGGGCTGATCACTGAAGCTTTCTTT. The chain combines TRBV19 with TRBJ1-1, with 7 bases fitting TRBD1. The CDR3 sequence is 14 residues long. Germline V gene data show CDR1 as LNHDA and CDR2 as SQIVND (reference sequence). The V gene end was trimmed by 7 bases and the J gene end by 4 bases; junction bases not matched to a gene: 9.

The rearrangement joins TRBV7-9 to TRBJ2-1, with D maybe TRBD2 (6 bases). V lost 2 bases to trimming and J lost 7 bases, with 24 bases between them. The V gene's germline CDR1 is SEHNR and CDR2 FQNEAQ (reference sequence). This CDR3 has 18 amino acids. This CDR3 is CASSLIDVFREIENEQFF. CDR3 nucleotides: TGTGCCAGCAGCTTAATAGATGTTTTTCGGGAGATAGAGAATGAGCAGTTCTTC.

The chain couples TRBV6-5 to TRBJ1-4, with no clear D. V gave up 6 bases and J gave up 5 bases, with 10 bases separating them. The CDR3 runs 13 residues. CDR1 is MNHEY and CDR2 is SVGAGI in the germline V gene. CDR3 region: CASSREVNEKLFF. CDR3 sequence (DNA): TGTGCCAGCAGCCGCGAAGTCAATGAAAAACTGTTTTTT.

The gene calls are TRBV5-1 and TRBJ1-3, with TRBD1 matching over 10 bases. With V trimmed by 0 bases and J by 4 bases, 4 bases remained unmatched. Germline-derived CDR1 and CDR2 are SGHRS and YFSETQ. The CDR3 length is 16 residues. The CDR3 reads CASSLGQGAQGNTIYF. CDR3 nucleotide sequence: TGCGCCAGCAGCTTGGGACAGGGGGCGCAAGGAAACACCATATATTTT.

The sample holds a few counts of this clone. The CDR3 region is CRVAEGTEAFF. The CDR3 DNA sequence: TGCAGGGTGGCGGAGGGCACTGAAGCTTTCTTT. This chain links TRBV20-1 with TRBJ1-1; D not resolved. This CDR3 has 11 residues. Per the germline V gene, CDR1 is DFQATT and CDR2 is SNEGSKA (reference sequence).

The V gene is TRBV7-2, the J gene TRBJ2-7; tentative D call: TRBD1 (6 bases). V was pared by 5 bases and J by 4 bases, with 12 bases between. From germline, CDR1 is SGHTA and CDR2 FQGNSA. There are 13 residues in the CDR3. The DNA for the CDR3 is TGTGCCAGCAGCATTCTGACAGGTTACGAGCAGTACTTC. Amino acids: CASSILTGYEQYF.